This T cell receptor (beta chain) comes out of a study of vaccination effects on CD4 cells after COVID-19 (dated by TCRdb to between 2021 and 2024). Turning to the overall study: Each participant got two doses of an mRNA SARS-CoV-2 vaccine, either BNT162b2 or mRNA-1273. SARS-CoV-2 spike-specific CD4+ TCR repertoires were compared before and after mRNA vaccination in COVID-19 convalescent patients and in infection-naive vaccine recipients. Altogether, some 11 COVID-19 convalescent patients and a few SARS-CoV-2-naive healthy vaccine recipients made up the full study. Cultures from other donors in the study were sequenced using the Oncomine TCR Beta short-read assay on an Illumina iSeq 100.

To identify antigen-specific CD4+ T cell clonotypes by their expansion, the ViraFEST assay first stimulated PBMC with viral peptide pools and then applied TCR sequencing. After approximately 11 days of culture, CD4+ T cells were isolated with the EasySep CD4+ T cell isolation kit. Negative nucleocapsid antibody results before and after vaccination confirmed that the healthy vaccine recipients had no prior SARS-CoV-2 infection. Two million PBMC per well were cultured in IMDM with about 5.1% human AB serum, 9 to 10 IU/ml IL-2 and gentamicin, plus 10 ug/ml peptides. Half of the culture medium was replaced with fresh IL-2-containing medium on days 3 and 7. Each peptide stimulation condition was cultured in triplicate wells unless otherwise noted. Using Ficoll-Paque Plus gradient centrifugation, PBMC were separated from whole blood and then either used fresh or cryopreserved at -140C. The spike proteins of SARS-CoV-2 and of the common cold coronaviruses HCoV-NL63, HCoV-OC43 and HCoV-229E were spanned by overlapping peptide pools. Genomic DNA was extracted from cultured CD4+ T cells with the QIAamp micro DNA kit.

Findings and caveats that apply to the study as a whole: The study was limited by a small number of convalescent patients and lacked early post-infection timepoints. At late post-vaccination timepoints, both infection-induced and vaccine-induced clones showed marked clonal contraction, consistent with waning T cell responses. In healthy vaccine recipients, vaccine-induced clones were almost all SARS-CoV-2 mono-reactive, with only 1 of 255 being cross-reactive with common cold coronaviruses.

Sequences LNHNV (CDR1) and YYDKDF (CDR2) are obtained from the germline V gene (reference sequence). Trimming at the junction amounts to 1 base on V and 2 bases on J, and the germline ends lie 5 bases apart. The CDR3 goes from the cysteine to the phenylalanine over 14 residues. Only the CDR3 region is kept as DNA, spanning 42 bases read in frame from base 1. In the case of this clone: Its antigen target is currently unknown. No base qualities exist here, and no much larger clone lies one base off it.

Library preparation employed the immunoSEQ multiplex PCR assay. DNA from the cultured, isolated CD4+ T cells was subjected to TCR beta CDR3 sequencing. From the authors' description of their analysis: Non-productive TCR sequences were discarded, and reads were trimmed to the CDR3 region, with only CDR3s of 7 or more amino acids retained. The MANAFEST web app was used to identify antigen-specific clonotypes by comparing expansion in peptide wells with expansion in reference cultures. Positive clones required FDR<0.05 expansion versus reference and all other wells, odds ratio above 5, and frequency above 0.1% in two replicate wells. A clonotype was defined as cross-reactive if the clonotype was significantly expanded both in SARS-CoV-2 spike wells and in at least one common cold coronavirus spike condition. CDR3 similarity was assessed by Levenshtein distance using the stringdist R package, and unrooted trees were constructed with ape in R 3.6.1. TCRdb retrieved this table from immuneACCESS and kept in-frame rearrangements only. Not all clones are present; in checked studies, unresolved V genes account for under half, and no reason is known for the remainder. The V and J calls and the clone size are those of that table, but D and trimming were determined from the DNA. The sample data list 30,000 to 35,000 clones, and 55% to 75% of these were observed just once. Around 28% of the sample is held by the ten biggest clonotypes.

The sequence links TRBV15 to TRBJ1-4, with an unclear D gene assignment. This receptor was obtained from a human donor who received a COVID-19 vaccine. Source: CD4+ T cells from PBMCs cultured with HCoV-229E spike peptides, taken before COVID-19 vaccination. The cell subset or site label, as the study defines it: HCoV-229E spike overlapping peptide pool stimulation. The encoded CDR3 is CATSRGRTNEKLFF. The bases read TGTGCCACCAGCAGAGGCAGGACTAATGAAAAACTGTTTTTT.